The 20 T cell receptor beta chains below were found in one sample sequenced in a study of shared clonotypes between healthy human individuals (dated by TCRdb to 2020 to 2021). Library prep was done by the immunoSEQ multiplex PCR assay. In its TCRdb copy, this immuneACCESS table keeps in-frame sequences only and misses some clones. Where compared with another copy, unresolved V genes explain less than half of these, and the others have no known cause. For this sample the table gives over a million clones, of which under 80% were detected only once. About 1.4% of the sample rests with the top ten. Sequenced: memory CD4+ T cells sorted from blood. According to the study, the label for this sample's cell subset or site signals: CD45RA-negative fraction. The receptors were sampled from a man younger than 35 in good health.

The chain has TRBV18 and TRBJ2-5; 11 bases line up with TRBD2. V dropped 3 bases and J dropped 5; count of bases not matched to a gene: 8. Germline values: CDR1 KGHSH, CDR2 LQKENI. This CDR3 comprises 16 residues. The CDR3 DNA is TGTGCCAGCTCACCTTCCGTAGCGGGAGGGTCGGAGACCCAGTACTTC. It yields the protein CASSPSVAGGSETQYF.

The CDR3: CASTLHLQETQYF. The DNA for the CDR3 is TGTGCCAGCACCCTACACCTACAAGAGACCCAGTACTTC. The chain joins TRBV2 to TRBJ2-5; D gene ambiguous. V dropped 7 bases and J dropped 2 bases, with 11 bases sitting between them. CDR3 length equals 13 residues. Germline V gene lookup returns CDR1 SNHLY and CDR2 FYNNEI.

This clone was seen at least ten times. This chain joins TRBV13 and TRBJ1-2, with no clear D. The V end was cut by 5 bases, the J end by 5 bases, with 12 bases between. This CDR3 has 13 amino acids. Germline CDR1 reads PRHDT; CDR2 reads FYEKMQ (reference sequence). For the CDR3, the DNA is TGTGCCAGCAGCCCACAGTCGCGGTATGGCTACACCTTC. Protein product: CASSPQSRYGYTF.

This chain joins TRBV11-2 and TRBJ1-1; D is uncertain. The germline V gene encodes CDR1 SGHAT and CDR2 FQNNGV. This CDR3 is 13 amino acids long. The V gene lost 1 base and the J gene lost 8 bases, with 11 bases spanning the gap. CDR3 nucleotides: TGTGCCAGCAGCTTAGGACCCGGGAAGGAAGCTTTCTTT. It yields the protein CASSLGPGKEAFF.

The chain carries TRBV19 and TRBJ1-4; 10 nucleotides line up with TRBD1. In germline, CDR1 is LNHDA, CDR2 SQIVND (reference sequence). The ends lost 5 bases at V and 7 bases at J; junction bases unmatched: 10. The CDR3 is 16 amino acids. DNA for the CDR3: TGTGCCAGTAGTCCCGACTCCGGGACAGGGGCTGAAAAACTGTTTTTT. This translates into CASSPDSGTGAEKLFF.

The chain links TRBV5-1 to TRBJ1-6, with 7 bases lining up with TRBD1. The CDR3 sequence is 14 residues long. Trimming at V came to 4 bases and at J to 7 bases, leaving 5 bases not matched to a gene. Germline CDR1 is SGHRS and CDR2 is YFSETQ. The CDR3 DNA follows: TGCGCCAGCAGCCCGACAGGGTGGAATTCACCCCTCCACTTT. This sequence encodes CASSPTGWNSPLHF. Drawing the rest from reference TRBV5-1 and TRBJ1-6, the complete variable domain is KAGVTQTPRYLIKTRGQQVTLSCSPISGHRSVSWYQQTPGQGLQFLFEYFSETQRNKGNFPGRFSGRQFSNSRSEMNVSTLELGDSALYLCASSPTGWNSPLHFGNGTRLTVT.

The chain links TRBV4-3 to TRBJ1-2; D not certain. Germline lookup yields CDR1 LGHNA and CDR2 YSLEER. Deletions cut 0 bases from V and 0 bases from J, with 8 bases between. The CDR3 spans 15 residues. CDR3 DNA: TGCGCCAGCAGCCAAGAACCCACTGCTAACTATGGCTACACCTTC. Encoded protein: CASSQEPTANYGYTF.

The CDR3 DNA is TGTGCCAGCAGCCCGTGGTTAGGGTGGAACACCGGGGAGCTGTTTTTT. Its translation is CASSPWLGWNTGELFF. This chain uses TRBV7-9 with TRBJ2-2; D is undetermined. The V and J ends lost 5 bases and 1 base respectively, with 14 bases between them. Germline V gene data show CDR1 as SEHNR and CDR2 as FQNEAQ (reference sequence). The CDR3 length is 16 residues.

The chain has TRBV18 and TRBJ2-1; 7 bases line up with TRBD2. This CDR3 is 16 amino acids long. The J segment lost 7 bases and the V segment lost 0 bases, leaving 9 bases of the junction unmatched. CDR1 and CDR2 (germline): KGHSH, LQKENI. Here the CDR3 DNA reads TGTGCCAGCTCACCACCGCGGCGGGAGACTGAAAATGAGCAGTTCTTC. It yields the protein CASSPPRRETENEQFF. The complete variable domain, with remaining parts taken from reference TRBV18 and TRBJ2-1, reads NAGVMQNPRHLVRRRGQEARLRCSPMKGHSHVYWYRQLPEEGLKFMVYLQKENIIDESGMPKERFSAEFPKEGPSILRIQQVVRGDSAAYFCASSPPRRETENEQFFGPGTRLTVL.

This clone was counted once. This sequence joins TRBV6-5 and TRBJ2-1; D is tentatively TRBD1 or TRBD2 (6 bases each). The CDR3 extends over 14 amino acids. Germline values: CDR1 MNHEY, CDR2 SVGAGI. V gave up 8 bases and J gave up 6 bases, with 17 bases separating them. The CDR3 sequence is CASGPLGGRNEQFF. The CDR3 bases are TGTGCCAGCGGACCCCTGGGGGGCCGCAATGAGCAGTTCTTC.

The chain has TRBV5-1 and TRBJ2-1; 10 bases align to TRBD1. CDR1 is SGHRS, CDR2 YFSETQ, per germline. The V segment lost 6 bases and the J segment 2 bases; nucleotides outside the gene matches: 17. The CDR3 is made up of 19 amino acids. Written as DNA, the CDR3 is TGCGCCAGCACCTTCAGGGGGACAGGGGCAACCCGGGCCTACAATGAGCAGTTCTTC. It codes for CASTFRGTGATRAYNEQFF.

CDR3 sequence reads: CASSPLSSGRAVRTDTQYF. The CDR3 nucleotides are TGTGCCAGCTCACCACTATCTAGCGGGAGGGCCGTACGCACAGATACGCAGTATTTT. The chain has TRBV18 and TRBJ2-3; 12 nucleotides match TRBD2. J was trimmed by 1 base and V by 1 base; bases with no gene match: 9. There are 19 residues in the CDR3. Per germline, CDR1 KGHSH and CDR2 LQKENI.

The rearrangement joins TRBV18 to TRBJ2-3; weak D call: TRBD1 (6 bases). This CDR3 is built from 15 residues. Trimming removed 3 bases from V and 2 bases from J, with 12 bases in between. The V gene's germline CDR1 is KGHSH and CDR2 LQKENI. As DNA, the CDR3 is TGTGCCAGCTCACCGAATACAGGGACCACAGATACGCAGTATTTT. Its translation: CASSPNTGTTDTQYF.

The gene calls are TRBV7-2 and TRBJ1-5; D is unresolved. Between the trimmed V and J ends, which lost 5 bases and 5 bases, there was a span of 10 bases. The CDR3 length is 13 residues. Germline V gene lookup returns CDR1 SGHTA and CDR2 FQGNSA. Here the CDR3 reads CASSLWVDQPQHF. CDR3 bases: TGTGCCAGCAGCCTATGGGTGGATCAGCCCCAGCATTTT.

V and J are TRBV13 and TRBJ1-1, with D possibly matching TRBD1 (6 bases). The CDR3 has 12 residues. The V gene's germline CDR1 is PRHDT and CDR2 FYEKMQ (reference sequence). The V end was cut by 6 bases, the J end by 8 bases, with 13 bases between. The CDR3: CASSRRDKEAFF. The CDR3 nucleotides read TGTGCCAGCAGTCGCCGGGACAAGGAAGCTTTCTTT. Filled out from reference TRBV13 and TRBJ1-1, the complete variable domain reads AAGVIQSPRHLIKEKRETATLKCYPIPRHDTVYWYQQGPGQDPQFLISFYEKMQSDKGSIPDRFSAQQFSDYHSELNMSSLELGDSALYFCASSRRDKEAFFGQGTRLTVV.

The gene calls are TRBV5-1 and TRBJ1-5, with D perhaps matching TRBD1 (5 bases). Germline V gene data show CDR1 as SGHRS and CDR2 as YFSETQ. V shed 4 bases and J shed 7 bases, with 15 bases lying between them. CDR3 size: 14 residues. Written as DNA, the CDR3 is TGCGCCAGCAGCGTGGCCCAGGGAGGACAGCCCCAGCATTTT. Translation: CASSVAQGGQPQHF.

The chain joins TRBV27 to TRBJ2-7, with D possibly TRBD2 on 6 matching bases. The CDR3 length is 15 residues. V lost 2 bases to trimming and J lost 3 bases, with 14 bases between them. Germline assignment: CDR1 MNHEY and CDR2 SMNVEV (reference sequence). The CDR3 here is CASSLIGGASYEQYF. CDR3 DNA sequence: TGTGCCAGCAGTTTAATCGGCGGGGCCAGCTACGAGCAGTACTTC.

This chain connects TRBV30 to TRBJ1-6; D remains ambiguous. Deletions cut 4 bases from V and 8 bases from J, with 12 bases between. The CDR3 is made up of 13 amino acids. CDR1 is GTSNPN and CDR2 is SVGIG in the germline V gene (reference sequence). CDR3 DNA sequence: TGTGCCTGGATCAACGAAAGGGATTCACCCCTCCACTTT. It encodes CAWINERDSPLHF.

This clone was detected many times. The V gene is TRBV19, the J gene TRBJ2-6; 9 bases align to TRBD1. Per germline, CDR1 LNHDA and CDR2 SQIVND (reference sequence). Trimming at V came to 5 bases and at J to 0 bases, leaving 14 bases not matched to a gene. The CDR3 is 20 amino acids. For the CDR3, the DNA is TGTGCCAGTAGTCTTGGGACAGGGACCCATTTTAGCTCTGGGGCCAACGTCCTGACTTTC. Translating gives CASSLGTGTHFSSGANVLTF.

This clone was recorded once. The chain carries TRBV10-3 and TRBJ2-5; D gene uncertain. The CDR3 extends over 12 amino acids. Germline assignment: CDR1 ENHRY and CDR2 SYGVKD. Trimming pared 7 bases from V and 6 bases from J, leaving 12 bases between. The CDR3 spells CAIIETVKTQYF. Written as DNA, the CDR3 is TGTGCCATCATCGAAACAGTAAAGACCCAGTACTTC.